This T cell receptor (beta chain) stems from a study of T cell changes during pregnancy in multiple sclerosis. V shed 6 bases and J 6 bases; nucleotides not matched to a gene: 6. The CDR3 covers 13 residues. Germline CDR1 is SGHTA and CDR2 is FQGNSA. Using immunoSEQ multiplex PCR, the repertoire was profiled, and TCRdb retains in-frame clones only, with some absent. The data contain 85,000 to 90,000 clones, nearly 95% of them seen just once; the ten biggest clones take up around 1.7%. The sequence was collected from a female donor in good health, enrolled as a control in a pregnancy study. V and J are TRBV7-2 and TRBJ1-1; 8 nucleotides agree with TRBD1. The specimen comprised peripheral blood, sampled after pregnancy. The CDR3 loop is CASSIRGLSEAFF. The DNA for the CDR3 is TGTGCCAGCAGTATCAGGGGGCTGTCTGAAGCTTTCTTT.